This T cell receptor (beta chain) was documented in a study of T cells in Graves' hyperthyroidism and ophthalmopathy. The V end lost 0 bases, the J end lost 10 bases, and 15 bases lay between the germline ends. Germline V gene data show CDR1 as DFQATT and CDR2 as SNEGSKA (reference sequence). CDR3 length: 13 amino acids. The CDR3 regions of TCR beta were amplified from RNA transcripts. The primer set for the first-round RT-PCR of the TCR CDR3 was HTBI. TCRdb used MiXCR to reprocess the multiplex PCR reads, holding one entry per CDR3 protein. This sample carries roughly 500,000 distinct CDR3 sequences, approximately 49% of them seen once, and the ten largest clones take 35% to 50%.

This chain uses TRBV20-1 with TRBJ1-1; D is unresolved. The TCR was taken from an adult woman with Graves' disease, either hyperthyroidism or ophthalmopathy (not recorded which). Sequencing input: peripheral blood or thyroid tissue (not recorded which). As DNA, the CDR3 is TGCAGTGCTAGAGACTTAGGGCCTTTTGGAGCTTTCTTT. Its translation is CSARDLGPFGAFF.